The 10 T cell receptor beta chains reported below all come from one sample, sequenced in a study of blood T cell repertoires in COVID-19. The repertoire was sequenced with immunoSEQ multiplex PCR; TCRdb's copy has only in-frame clones and lacks some. The table lists approximately 270,000 clones, around 90% of them singletons. Sequencing used peripheral blood. The receptors were sampled from a man older than 75 with acute or convalescent COVID-19.

The rearrangement joins TRBV7-9 to TRBJ2-2, with D possibly matching TRBD1 (6 bases). This CDR3 has 14 residues. Trimming pared 3 bases from V and 3 bases from J, leaving 8 bases between. Germline CDR1 reads SEHNR; CDR2 reads FQNEAQ (reference sequence). CDR3 protein: CASSFDRYTGELFF. CDR3 bases: TGTGCCAGCAGCTTCGACAGGTACACCGGGGAGCTGTTTTTT.

The V and J genes are TRBV11-2 and TRBJ1-1, with D uncertain. CDR1 is SGHAT, CDR2 FQNNGV, per germline. The CDR3 runs 15 residues. Trimming took off 2 bases at V and 4 bases at J, with 14 bases between the two ends. The CDR3 DNA sequence: TGTGCCAGCAGCTTAAAGGAGCGACTAAGCACTGAAGCTTTCTTT. Its protein is CASSLKERLSTEAFF.

V gene TRBV3-1 (or the pseudogene TRBV3-2) combines with J gene TRBJ2-1, with 8 bases lining up with TRBD2. Looked up from germline, CDR1 is LGHDT and CDR2 is YNNKEL (reference sequence). CDR3 length: 15 residues. J lost 7 bases, V lost 4 bases, and 9 bases had no gene match. CDR3 in amino acids: CASSPQAGVRNEQFF. Written as DNA, the CDR3 is TGTGCCAGCAGCCCCCAAGCGGGAGTAAGGAATGAGCAGTTCTTC.

The chain couples TRBV10-3 to TRBJ1-3; D gene uncertain. CDR3 length: 15 amino acids. V was cut by 0 bases and J by 3 bases, with 9 bases left in between. The germline gives CDR1 ENHRY, CDR2 SYGVKD. DNA for the CDR3: TGTGCCATCAGTGAGTCAGAGCGGGTTGGAAACACCATATATTTT. Its translation: CAISESERVGNTIYF.

The chain has TRBV13 and TRBJ1-4, with D maybe TRBD1 (5 bases). Per germline, CDR1 PRHDT and CDR2 FYEKMQ (reference sequence). V gave up 4 bases and J gave up 2 bases, with 20 bases separating them. The CDR3 runs 18 residues. CDR3 residues: CASSSPHEGEITNEKLFF. The CDR3 DNA is TGTGCCAGCAGCTCGCCGCATGAAGGGGAAATCACTAATGAAAAACTGTTTTTT.

The DNA for the CDR3 is TGTGCCAGTAGTCACAGCGGGGGACCAGAGACCCAGTACTTC. Translation gives CASSHSGGPETQYF. The rearrangement joins TRBV19 to TRBJ2-5, with TRBD2 matching over 8 bases. Trimming took 5 bases from V and 4 from J; bases not matched to a gene: 6. The germline CDR1 and CDR2 sequences are LNHDA and SQIVND (reference sequence). The CDR3 extends over 14 amino acids.

The rearrangement uses TRBV5-4 and TRBJ2-5; weak D call: TRBD2 (5 bases). V dropped 4 bases and J dropped 10 bases, with 20 bases sitting between them. Germline V gene sequence: CDR1 SGHNT, CDR2 YYREEE (reference sequence). This CDR3 region has 14 residues. The chain's CDR3 is CASSNRDRGLGQYF. The CDR3 bases are TGTGCCAGCAGCAACCGTGATCGCGGGTTGGGCCAGTACTTC.

V usage is TRBV7-2 and J usage is TRBJ1-6; D gene ambiguous. Per germline, CDR1 SGHTA and CDR2 FQGNSA. The CDR3 spans 16 residues. Between the trimmed V and J ends, which lost 5 bases and 7 bases, there was a span of 18 bases. CDR3 protein: CASSPGFGRRNSPLHF. CDR3 nucleotide sequence: TGTGCCAGCAGCCCCGGATTCGGCCGGAGGAATTCACCCCTCCACTTT.

V and J are TRBV5-1 and TRBJ2-1; the match to TRBD2 covers 10 bases. Looked up from germline, CDR1 is SGHRS and CDR2 is YFSETQ. J was trimmed by 5 bases and V by 2 bases; bases with no gene match: 4. CDR3 length: 15 amino acids. The CDR3 nucleotides read TGCGCCAGCAGCTTTTCTAGCGGGAGTAACAATGAGCAGTTCTTC. Residues: CASSFSSGSNNEQFF.

The chain recombines TRBV5-1 with TRBJ1-6; no clear D. V was shortened by 3 bases and J by 7 bases, with 14 bases between the two germline ends. The V gene's germline CDR1 is SGHRS and CDR2 YFSETQ. The CDR3 length is 15 residues. CDR3 DNA sequence: TGCGCCAGCAGCTCAAGTGGAGGCGTCAATTCACCCCTCCACTTT. Translating gives CASSSSGGVNSPLHF.